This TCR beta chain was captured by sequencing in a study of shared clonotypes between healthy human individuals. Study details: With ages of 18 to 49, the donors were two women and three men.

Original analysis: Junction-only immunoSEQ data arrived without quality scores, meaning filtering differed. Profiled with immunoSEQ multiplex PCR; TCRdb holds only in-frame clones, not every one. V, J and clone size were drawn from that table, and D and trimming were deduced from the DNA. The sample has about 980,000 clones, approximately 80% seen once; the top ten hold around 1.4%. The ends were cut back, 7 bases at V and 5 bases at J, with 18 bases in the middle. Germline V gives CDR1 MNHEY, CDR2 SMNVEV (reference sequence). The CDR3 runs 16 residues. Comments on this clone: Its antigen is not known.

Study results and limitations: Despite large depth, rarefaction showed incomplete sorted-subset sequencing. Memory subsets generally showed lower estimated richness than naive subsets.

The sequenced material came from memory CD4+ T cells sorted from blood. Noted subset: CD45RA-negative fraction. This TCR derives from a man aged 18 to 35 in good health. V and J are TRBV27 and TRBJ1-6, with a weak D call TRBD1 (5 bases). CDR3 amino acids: CASTLLGGSHNSPLHF. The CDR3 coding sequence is TGTGCCAGCACCTTATTGGGGGGGTCGCATAATTCACCCCTCCACTTT.